Shown below are 4 T cell receptor beta chains from a single sample sequenced in a study of T-cell reconstitution after alpha-beta-depleted transplantation in children. This sample's TCRbeta library carried unique molecular identifier barcodes. TCRdb reprocessed the PCR reads via MiXCR and lists one record per CDR3 protein. In the table there are 260,000 or so distinct CDR3 sequences, around 12% of which are singletons. Sample: PBMCs from the stem cell graft donor, taken from the stem cell graft. Source of these receptors: a human donor who donated a stem cell graft to a child with acute lymphoblastic leukemia.

This clonotype was seen once. The chain combines TRBV6-5 with TRBJ2-2; either TRBD1 or TRBD2 may supply D (5 bases each). V lost 2 bases to trimming and J lost 5 bases, with 12 bases between them. Germline loops: CDR1 MNHEY, CDR2 SVGAGI. This CDR3 has 15 amino acids. As DNA, the CDR3 is TGTGCCAGCAGTTACGAGGGGCGCGAGACCGGGGAGCTGTTTTTT. It is translated as CASSYEGRETGELFF.

This clonotype has ten or more counts. The chain employs TRBV4-3 and TRBJ1-4, with a possible D match to TRBD1 (6 bases). The CDR3 runs to 19 residues. The germline gives CDR1 LGHNA, CDR2 YSLEER. Trimming removed 0 bases from V and 3 bases from J, with 20 bases in between. CDR3 coding DNA: TGCGCCAGCAGCCAAGATCGTGGGGCAGGGGATTGGGCTAATGAAAAACTGTTTTTT. Protein product: CASSQDRGAGDWANEKLFF.

This clonotype was recorded at least ten times. The chain employs TRBV4-3 and TRBJ2-1, with a tentative D call TRBD2 (5 bases). The CDR3 has 15 residues. The V gene lost 0 bases and the J gene lost 5 bases, with 11 bases spanning the gap. Germline V CDR1 and CDR2: LGHNA, YSLEER. The CDR3 DNA reads as TGCGCCAGCAGCCAAGATTATGGACTGAACAATGAGCAGTTCTTC. Residues: CASSQDYGLNNEQFF.

This clonotype appeared many times. The chain employs TRBV9 and TRBJ2-7, with 8 bases aligning to TRBD2. The CDR3 length is 15 residues. In germline, CDR1 is SGDLS, CDR2 YYNGEE. Trimming removed 8 bases from V and 6 bases from J; junction bases left unmatched: 16. The CDR3 sequence is CASSLEPSGRFEQYF. The CDR3 DNA sequence: TGTGCCAGTAGTCTCGAACCGAGCGGGAGATTCGAGCAGTACTTC.